The 10 T cell receptor beta chains in this list originate from one sample, sequenced in a study of CD8+ T cells in alopecia areata. Reverse transcribed after extraction, RNA yielded cDNA as the sequencing template. Clones were read by immunoSEQ multiplex PCR, and TCRdb kept only the in-frame ones, dropping some. The data show more than 200,000 clones, about 40% seen once. As to treatment: oral pan-JAK inhibitor, 5-10 mg twice daily. Sequenced here: CD4+ T cells sorted from blood, sampled around week 37, from a patient treated with tofacitinib. The source is a human donor with alopecia areata.

The CDR3 bases are TGTGCCAGCAGCCAAGATCTGAAAAGCGGGAGCTCCTACAATGAGCAGTTCTTC. Its translation: CASSQDLKSGSSYNEQFF. The V call is TRBV4-2, the J call TRBJ2-1; 8 bases fit TRBD2. Germline CDR1 is LGHNA and CDR2 is YNFKEQ. The CDR3 has 18 residues. V shed 0 bases and J 0 bases; nucleotides not matched to a gene: 7.

The rearrangement uses TRBV13 and TRBJ2-3, with D tentatively TRBD2 (5 bases). CDR3 size: 14 residues. Germline V gene lookup returns CDR1 PRHDT and CDR2 FYEKMQ (reference sequence). With 6 bases removed from V and 1 base from J, the gap between germline ends came to 11 bases. Here the CDR3 reads CASSNGLRTDTQYF. The DNA of the CDR3 is TGTGCCAGCAGTAATGGACTGCGCACAGATACGCAGTATTTT.

This chain joins TRBV7-9 and TRBJ1-3; the D is unclear. Trimming pared 5 bases from V and 0 bases from J, leaving 5 bases between. This CDR3 has 13 amino acids. Germline V gene data show CDR1 as SEHNR and CDR2 as FQNEAQ (reference sequence). CDR3 nucleotide sequence: TGTGCCAGCAGCACTTACTCTGGAAACACCATATATTTT. Amino acids: CASSTYSGNTIYF.

The chain links TRBV7-2 to TRBJ2-7; 7 bases align to TRBD1. Germline loops: CDR1 SGHTA, CDR2 FQGNSA. With V trimmed by 6 bases and J by 1 base, 9 bases remained unmatched. This CDR3 spans 15 amino acids. The CDR3 protein is CASSSAGGRSYEQYF. The CDR3 DNA is TGTGCCAGCAGTTCGGCAGGGGGTCGTTCCTACGAGCAGTACTTC.

This chain joins TRBV6-1 and TRBJ2-3, with 7 bases that match TRBD2. The CDR3 contains 15 residues. V shed 6 bases, J shed 2 bases, and the junction held 8 bases outside the gene matches. Per germline, CDR1 MNHNS and CDR2 SASEGT. CDR3 amino acids: CASSAAGEVTDTQYF. The DNA of the CDR3 is TGTGCCAGCAGCGCCGCGGGAGAGGTCACAGATACGCAGTATTTT.

At least ten counts were recorded for this clone. At one end, the junction sequence differs from germline, possibly due to a read error. The chain links TRBV7-7 to TRBJ2-5, with a possible D match to TRBD2 (5 bases). Germline CDR1 reads SSHAT; CDR2 reads FNYEAQ (reference sequence). The CDR3 length is 13 residues. CDR3 coding DNA: TGTGCTAGCAGCTTGGTAGCGCAAGAGACCCAGTACTTC. Amino acids: CASSLVAQETQYF.

This clone turned up a few times. The genes are TRBV19 and TRBJ2-1, with TRBD2 matching over 13 bases. J was trimmed by 7 bases and V by 6 bases; bases with no gene match: 12. Germline V lookup: CDR1 LNHDA, CDR2 SQIVND (reference sequence). The CDR3 has 17 amino acids. This chain's CDR3 is CASSAPRTSGRRNEQFF. The CDR3 DNA is TGTGCCAGTAGCGCTCCTCGGACTAGCGGGAGAAGGAATGAGCAGTTCTTC.

This sequence joins TRBV30 and TRBJ2-2, with D hard to call. Per germline, CDR1 GTSNPN and CDR2 SVGIG (reference sequence). V lost 0 bases and J 4 bases, leaving 12 bases between the germline ends. The CDR3 extends over 15 amino acids. The CDR3 region is CAWSVLYKGTGELFF. Written as DNA, the CDR3 is TGTGCCTGGAGTGTACTTTATAAGGGCACCGGGGAGCTGTTTTTT.

This clone was seen only a few times. The rearrangement uses TRBV4-1 and TRBJ2-7; D perhaps matches TRBD1 (6 bases). Germline V gene data show CDR1 as MGHRA and CDR2 as YSYEKL. V lost 1 base to trimming and J lost 6 bases, with 16 bases between them. There are 15 residues in the CDR3. Here the CDR3 DNA reads TGCGCCAGCAGCCAAGCCCGGGACACCTTACGCGAGCAGTACTTC. Its translation: CASSQARDTLREQYF.

The chain has TRBV30 and TRBJ2-3; D unclear. The CDR3 spans 12 residues. Deletions cut 2 bases from V and 3 bases from J, with 6 bases between. The germline V gene encodes CDR1 GTSNPN and CDR2 SVGIG (reference sequence). CDR3 loop: CAWSWATDTQYF. The CDR3 nucleotides are TGTGCCTGGAGTTGGGCGACAGATACGCAGTATTTT.